The 21 T cell receptor beta chains below all came from one sample that was sequenced in a study of CD8+CD57+ T cells in acquired aplastic anemia. Genomic DNA was employed as the template in profiling TCR beta VDJ and CDR3. One entry per CDR3 protein, called by TCRdb with MiXCR from the reads. The sample records around 220,000 distinct CDR3 sequences, almost 50% being singletons. Previously, flow cytometry had revealed CD8+CD57+ cell expansion in the patients chosen for sequencing. Specimen: sorted CD4+, CD8+, or CD8+CD57+ T cells (not recorded which) from PBMCs. Receptors originate from a human donor with aplastic anemia.

The genes are TRBV7-9 and TRBJ1-2; D may be TRBD1 (6 bases). Germline V gene lookup returns CDR1 SEHNR and CDR2 FQNEAQ (reference sequence). V dropped 4 bases and J dropped 7 bases, with 19 bases sitting between them. The CDR3 length is 15 residues. CDR3 sequence: CASSYQQGRLSGYTF. The CDR3 DNA reads TGTGCCAGCAGCTACCAACAGGGAAGGTTAAGTGGCTACACCTTC.

The V gene is TRBV20-1, the J gene TRBJ1-1, with 10 bases identical to TRBD1. Germline CDR1 reads DFQATT; CDR2 reads SNEGSKA (reference sequence). The V segment lost 3 bases and the J segment 11 bases; nucleotides outside the gene matches: 9. This CDR3 contains 13 residues. DNA for the CDR3: TGCAGTGCTAGCATAACCGGGACAGGGGTTGCTTTCTTT. Amino acids: CSASITGTGVAFF.

In its sample, this clonotype was seen many times. This chain uses TRBV7-3 with TRBJ2-1; a weak D match, TRBD1 (5 bases). V lost 6 bases and J lost 8, with 14 bases in between. The CDR3 totals 13 residues. The germline CDR1 and CDR2 sequences are SGHTA and FQGTGA. The chain's CDR3 is CASSSQSGYEQFF. In DNA form, the CDR3 reads TGTGCCAGCAGTTCCCAATCAGGGTATGAGCAGTTCTTC.

V usage is TRBV11-3 and J usage is TRBJ2-3; TRBD2 is a possible D gene (7 bases). The CDR3 consists of 15 residues. Germline CDR1 is SGHNT and CDR2 is YENEEA. V was pared by 1 base and J by 7 bases, with 15 bases between. The DNA of the CDR3 is TGTGCCAGCAGCTTAGCGGGGGGCGCAGAAAATACGCAGTATTTT. Translated: CASSLAGGAENTQYF.

This clonotype turned up a few times. The chain combines TRBV19 with TRBJ1-1; D call uncertain. The V end lost 0 bases, the J end lost 8 bases, and 7 bases lay between the germline ends. The CDR3 runs 12 residues. Germline V gives CDR1 LNHDA, CDR2 SQIVND (reference sequence). CDR3 in amino acids: CASSIDGREAFF. As DNA, the CDR3 is TGTGCCAGTAGTATAGATGGCAGGGAAGCTTTCTTT.

The V gene is TRBV20-1, the J gene TRBJ2-1, with D possibly being TRBD1 or TRBD2 (6 bases each). Germline CDR1 is DFQATT and CDR2 is SNEGSKA (reference sequence). The V end lost 1 base, the J end lost 4 bases, and 14 bases lay between the germline ends. The CDR3 has 15 residues. DNA of the CDR3: TGCAGTGCTAGAGGTCCTGAAGGGGGGTACAATGAGCAGTTCTTC. Its translation: CSARGPEGGYNEQFF.

This clonotype was counted many times. One end of the junction is discordant with germline, which a read error may explain. V gene TRBV5-1 combines with J gene TRBJ2-7, with D unclear. The CDR3 has 14 amino acids. Per the germline V gene, CDR1 is SGHRS and CDR2 is YFSETQ. The CDR3 DNA follows: TGCGCCAGCAGTTTGGAAACAAATTACTACGAGCAGTACTTC. Its protein product is CASSLETNYYEQYF.

Many counts were recorded for this clonotype. The V and J genes are TRBV7-9 and TRBJ1-1; 8 nucleotides line up with TRBD1. The CDR3 covers 14 residues. The V and J ends lost 2 bases and 5 bases, in that order; junction bases with no gene match: 4. The V gene's germline CDR1 is SEHNR and CDR2 FQNEAQ (reference sequence). This chain's CDR3 is CASSLTGGGTEAFF. Written as DNA, the CDR3 is TGTGCCAGCAGCTTAACAGGGGGGGGGACTGAAGCTTTCTTT.

The chain links TRBV12-3 or TRBV12-4 to TRBJ1-1; no reliable D call. Trimming took off 6 bases at V and 1 base at J, with 12 bases between the two ends. The CDR3 has 14 residues. This CDR3 is CASSRSRGNTEAFF. In nucleotides, the CDR3 is TGTGCCAGCAGCCGGTCACGGGGGAACACTGAAGCTTTCTTT.

This clonotype was detected a few times. The chain employs TRBV3-1 and TRBJ1-5, with 9 bases that match TRBD1. The CDR3 is 15 residues long. With V trimmed by 6 bases and J by 6 bases, 9 bases remained unmatched. The germline V gene has CDR1 LGHDT and CDR2 YNNKEL (reference sequence). CDR3: CASSTGQGYGQPQHF. In DNA form, the CDR3 reads TGTGCCAGCAGTACTGGACAGGGGTACGGTCAGCCCCAGCATTTT.

The chain links TRBV18 to TRBJ2-2; D possibly matches TRBD1 or TRBD2 (5 bases each). The germline gives CDR1 KGHSH, CDR2 LQKENI. V lost 4 bases, J lost 0 bases, and 9 bases lay in between. The CDR3 is made up of 15 amino acids. The CDR3 loop reads CASSQGRTNTGELFF. CDR3 in DNA: TGTGCCAGCTCACAGGGACGAACGAACACCGGGGAGCTGTTTTTT.

This clonotype showed up many times. The chain couples TRBV10-3 to TRBJ2-3; D is possibly TRBD1 or TRBD2 (5 bases each). Trimming shortened V by 9 bases and J by 0 bases, and 10 bases separated the two germline ends. This CDR3 has 13 amino acids. The germline gives CDR1 ENHRY, CDR2 SYGVKD. The CDR3 is CAIRGPSTDTQYF. DNA of the CDR3: TGTGCCATAAGGGGACCCAGCACAGATACGCAGTATTTT.

V gene TRBV19 combines with J gene TRBJ1-6; TRBD1 is a possible D gene (6 bases). Germline V gene data show CDR1 as LNHDA and CDR2 as SQIVND (reference sequence). This CDR3 comprises 15 residues. Between the trimmed V and J ends, which lost 3 bases and 7 bases, there was a span of 13 bases. Here the CDR3 DNA reads TGTGCCAGTAGTATCGTTAGCAGGGGCAATTCACCCCTCCACTTT. Protein product: CASSIVSRGNSPLHF. The variable domain in full, completed from reference TRBV19 and TRBJ1-6, reads DGGITQSPKYLFRKEGQNVTLSCEQNLNHDAMYWYRQDPGQGLRLIYYSQIVNDFQKGDIAEGYSVSREKKESFPLTVTSAQKNPTAFYLCASSIVSRGNSPLHFGNGTRLTVT.

The V call is TRBV2, the J call TRBJ1-2, with no clear D. In germline, CDR1 is SNHLY, CDR2 FYNNEI. The CDR3 has 14 amino acids. V was shortened by 7 bases and J by 3 bases, with 15 bases between the two germline ends. This CDR3 is CASKGLSGDYGYTF. In nucleotides, the CDR3 is TGTGCCAGCAAGGGCCTCAGCGGGGACTATGGCTACACCTTC. Supplemented by reference TRBV2 and TRBJ1-2, the full variable domain reads EPEVTQTPSHQVTQMGQEVILRCVPISNHLYFYWYRQILGQKVEFLVSFYNNEISEKSEIFDDQFSVERPDGSNFTLKIRSTKLEDSAMYFCASKGLSGDYGYTFGSGTRLTVV.

This clonotype was seen only once. The J gene is TRBJ1-6, the V gene TRBV2; D is unclear. Trimming stripped 10 bases from V and 7 bases from J, with 23 bases between. This CDR3 spans 16 amino acids. CDR1 is SNHLY and CDR2 is FYNNEI in the germline V gene. The CDR3 bases are TGTGCCAACAGCCCGCCGGGTTCAAAAGAGAATTCACCCCTCCACTTT. Translating gives CANSPPGSKENSPLHF.

This clonotype occurred once. The rearrangement joins TRBV10-3 to TRBJ2-1; a weak D match, TRBD2 (6 bases). V shed 8 bases and J shed 2 bases, with 16 bases lying between them. The CDR3 sequence is 15 residues long. Germline V gene lookup returns CDR1 ENHRY and CDR2 SYGVKD. The chain's CDR3 is CAIGSSGSTYNEQFF. The CDR3 nucleotides are TGTGCCATCGGATCGAGCGGGTCCACCTACAATGAGCAGTTCTTC.

Details on this clonotype: One end of the junction does not line up with germline, which may come from a read error. The rearrangement links TRBV7-8 to TRBJ1-5; perhaps TRBD1 as D (5 bases). This CDR3 contains 16 residues. Per the germline V gene, CDR1 is SGHVS and CDR2 is FQNEAQ. The CDR3 DNA sequence: TGTGCCAGCAGCTCCCGGGACCCACTAAGCAATCAGCTCCAGCATTTT. Translating it yields CASSSRDPLSNQLQHF.

This clonotype was counted only a few times. This chain joins TRBV28 and TRBJ2-2; possibly TRBD1 for D (6 bases). This CDR3 has 15 amino acids. The V end was cut by 5 bases, the J end by 7 bases, with 17 bases between. Germline CDR1 is MDHEN and CDR2 is SYDVKM. CDR3 in DNA: TGTGCCAGCAGTCCCCCAGGGGATCGAGGCGGGGAGCTGTTTTTT. Its translation is CASSPPGDRGGELFF.

About this clonotype: This may arise from a read error, as a much more abundant clone is one base away. The J gene is TRBJ2-7, the V gene TRBV5-1; 8 nucleotides line up with TRBD2. The V gene's germline CDR1 is SGHRS and CDR2 YFSETQ. This CDR3 spans 14 amino acids. CDR3 nucleotide sequence: TGCGCCAGCAGCTTGGAACGGGGGGGGTACGGGCAGTACTTC. Translating gives CASSLERGGYGQYF. Variable domain in full (rest from reference TRBV5-1 and TRBJ2-7): KAGVTQTPRYLIKTRGQQVTLSCSPISGHRSVSWYQQTPGQGLQFLFEYFSETQRNKGNFPGRFSGRQFSNSRSEMNVSTLELGDSALYLCASSLERGGYGQYFGPGTRLTVT.

This clonotype has at least ten counts. The V call is TRBV7-3, the J call TRBJ2-1, with TRBD2 matching 11 bases. Germline trimming cut 5 bases from V and 6 bases from J; bases unmatched to any gene: 9. This CDR3 region has 16 residues. Per germline, CDR1 SGHTA and CDR2 FQGTGA. The DNA for the CDR3 is TGTGCCAGCAGCGTTACTACGGGACTAGCGGTCAATGAGCAGTTCTTC. Translating gives CASSVTTGLAVNEQFF.

This clonotype showed up just a few times. The rearrangement uses TRBV6-1 and TRBJ1-2; unclear D gene. With 5 bases removed from V and 8 bases from J, the gap between germline ends came to 12 bases. The length of the CDR3 is 12 residues. In germline, CDR1 is MNHNS, CDR2 SASEGT. CDR3 sequence reads: CASSYGGEGYTF. For the CDR3, the DNA is TGTGCCAGCAGTTACGGCGGAGAAGGCTACACCTTC.